One and the same sample provided the 15 T cell receptor beta chains below, sequenced in a study of blood T cell repertoires in COVID-19. Method: immunoSEQ multiplex PCR; TCRdb's copy keeps in-frame clones and lacks some. Of a few hundred thousand clones listed, nearly 90% are singletons. Sample: PBMCs or T cells enriched from blood (not recorded which). Every receptor here comes from a woman aged 18-29 years with acute COVID-19.

V usage is TRBV7-3 and J usage is TRBJ2-5; maybe TRBD1 (6 bases). Trimming took 2 bases from V and 2 from J, leaving 18 bases between them. From germline, CDR1 is SGHTA and CDR2 FQGTGA. The CDR3 runs 17 residues. Here the CDR3 reads CASSLGKRADRQETQYF. The CDR3 DNA reads as TGTGCCAGCAGCTTAGGGAAAAGAGCTGACAGGCAAGAGACCCAGTACTTC.

The genes are TRBV30 and TRBJ2-6; 9 nucleotides match TRBD1. V lost 5 bases to trimming and J lost 2 bases; unmatched junction nucleotides: 1. This CDR3 region has 14 residues. The germline CDR1 and CDR2 sequences are GTSNPN and SVGIG (reference sequence). CDR3 nucleotide sequence: TGTGCCTGGGGACAGGGGACTGGGGCCAACGTCCTGACTTTC. Translating gives CAWGQGTGANVLTF.

V usage is TRBV28 and J usage is TRBJ1-5, with 8 bases identical to TRBD1. In germline, CDR1 is MDHEN, CDR2 SYDVKM. The J segment lost 6 bases and the V segment lost 6 bases, leaving 7 bases of the junction unmatched. The CDR3 length is 14 residues. The CDR3 loop is CASRWTGSGQPQHF. Written as DNA, the CDR3 is TGTGCCAGCAGATGGACAGGGAGCGGTCAGCCCCAGCATTTT.

The chain has TRBV6-5 and TRBJ1-2; no definite D call. This CDR3 is built from 14 residues. CDR1 and CDR2 (germline): MNHEY, SVGAGI. V gave up 7 bases and J gave up 0 bases, with 12 bases separating them. CDR3 bases: TGTGCCAGCATCCGAGGTCTAACTAACTATGGCTACACCTTC. This codes for CASIRGLTNYGYTF.

The chain links TRBV5-1 to TRBJ2-5; TRBD2 matches at 10 bases. The CDR3 runs to 15 residues. J gave up 5 bases and V 3 bases, and 7 bases lay outside the gene matches. Germline CDR1 and CDR2: SGHRS and YFSETQ. DNA for the CDR3: TGCGCCAGCAGCTCGCTAGCGGGAGAATCGGAGACCCAGTACTTC. Its translation is CASSSLAGESETQYF.

The CDR3 DNA reads TGCGCCACCGGATTCGACAGCTCCTACAATGAGCAGTTCTTC. It yields the protein CATGFDSSYNEQFF. The J gene is TRBJ2-1, the V gene TRBV5-1; D is possibly TRBD1 (5 bases). Germline V gene sequence: CDR1 SGHRS, CDR2 YFSETQ. The CDR3 covers 14 residues. V was trimmed by 9 bases and J by 0 bases, leaving 13 bases between them. Drawing the rest from reference TRBV5-1 and TRBJ2-1, the complete variable domain is KAGVTQTPRYLIKTRGQQVTLSCSPISGHRSVSWYQQTPGQGLQFLFEYFSETQRNKGNFPGRFSGRQFSNSRSEMNVSTLELGDSALYLCATGFDSSYNEQFFGPGTRLTVL.

The chain uses TRBV19 and TRBJ1-5; 7 bases are a match to TRBD1. The CDR3 runs 15 residues. Losses at the gene ends were 3 bases for V and 5 bases for J; bases not matched to a gene: 7. Germline lookup yields CDR1 LNHDA and CDR2 SQIVND (reference sequence). The CDR3 DNA sequence: TGTGCCAGTAGTATCTCACAGGGGCGCTATCAGCCCCAGCATTTT. This gives the protein CASSISQGRYQPQHF.

The rearrangement links TRBV5-1 to TRBJ2-7, with D possibly matching TRBD1 (6 bases). V gave up 1 base and J gave up 2 bases, with 10 bases separating them. The CDR3 has 14 amino acids. Per germline, CDR1 SGHRS and CDR2 YFSETQ. The CDR3 DNA sequence: TGCGCCAGCAGCTTGAGGGCAGGGGCCTACGAGCAGTACTTC. Protein sequence: CASSLRAGAYEQYF. Filled out from reference TRBV5-1 and TRBJ2-7, the complete variable domain reads KAGVTQTPRYLIKTRGQQVTLSCSPISGHRSVSWYQQTPGQGLQFLFEYFSETQRNKGNFPGRFSGRQFSNSRSEMNVSTLELGDSALYLCASSLRAGAYEQYFGPGTRLTVT.

This chain uses TRBV18 with TRBJ1-1; 9 nucleotides align to TRBD1. V lost 2 bases to trimming and J lost 4 bases; unmatched junction nucleotides: 5. CDR3 size: 15 residues. The V gene's germline CDR1 is KGHSH and CDR2 LQKENI. Here the CDR3 reads CASSPRDRAGTEAFF. The CDR3 DNA follows: TGTGCCAGCTCACCAAGGGACAGGGCTGGCACTGAAGCTTTCTTT.

This chain uses TRBV12-3 or TRBV12-4 with TRBJ1-1; maybe TRBD1 (6 bases). Trimming pared 6 bases from V and 2 bases from J, leaving 10 bases between. The CDR3 has 13 residues. The CDR3: CASRPGVNTEAFF. DNA for the CDR3: TGTGCCAGCAGGCCAGGGGTAAACACTGAAGCTTTCTTT.

Only a few counts were recorded for this clone. The chain is built from TRBV7-8 and TRBJ1-5, with D perhaps TRBD1 (6 bases). Trimming cost V 5 bases and J 1 base, with 15 bases left between them. CDR1 is SGHVS, CDR2 FQNEAQ, per germline. The CDR3 length is 16 residues. Here the CDR3 reads CASSHSKQGSNQPQHF. CDR3 DNA sequence: TGTGCCAGCAGCCACAGTAAACAGGGAAGCAATCAGCCCCAGCATTTT.

This chain connects TRBV30 to TRBJ1-1; perhaps TRBD1 as D (5 bases). Germline V CDR1 and CDR2: GTSNPN, SVGIG (reference sequence). Between the trimmed V and J ends, which lost 1 base and 7 bases, there was a span of 13 bases. There are 13 residues in the CDR3. CDR3 residues: CAWSGQGVGEAFF. In DNA, the CDR3 is TGTGCCTGGAGTGGTCAGGGTGTTGGTGAAGCTTTCTTT.

The chain couples TRBV20-1 to TRBJ1-2; D may be TRBD1 (6 bases). The CDR3 extends over 11 amino acids. V dropped 6 bases and J dropped 4 bases, with 9 bases sitting between them. Per germline, CDR1 DFQATT and CDR2 SNEGSKA (reference sequence). In nucleotides, the CDR3 is TGCAGTGCCCAGGGGTCCTATGGCTACACCTTC. This gives the protein CSAQGSYGYTF.

The V and J genes are TRBV11-3 and TRBJ2-2; D is possibly TRBD1 (6 bases). CDR1 is SGHNT and CDR2 is YENEEA in the germline V gene. The length of the CDR3 is 13 residues. Here the CDR3 DNA reads TGTGCGCAACGGACAGATAACACCGGGGAGCTGTTTTTT. It specifies CAQRTDNTGELFF.

V and J are TRBV7-9 and TRBJ2-3, with 12 bases aligning to TRBD2. Germline lookup yields CDR1 SEHNR and CDR2 FQNEAQ (reference sequence). This CDR3 region has 16 residues. V shed 5 bases and J 4 bases; nucleotides not matched to a gene: 7. CDR3 in DNA: TGTGCCAGCAGCAACCTAGCGGGAGGGCCTTCAGATACGCAGTATTTT. Amino acids: CASSNLAGGPSDTQYF. Filled out from reference TRBV7-9 and TRBJ2-3, the complete variable domain reads DTGVSQNPRHKITKRGQNVTFRCDPISEHNRLYWYRQTLGQGPEFLTYFQNEAQLEKSRLLSDRFSAERPKGSFSTLEIQRTEQGDSAMYLCASSNLAGGPSDTQYFGPGTRLTVL.